A single sample gave rise to the 17 T cell receptor beta chains below, sequenced in a study of T cell changes during pregnancy in multiple sclerosis. Assay: immunoSEQ multiplex PCR; the TCRdb copy retains only in-frame clones and omits some. The sample records about 75,000 clones, just over 90% being singletons. Here the sequenced sample was CD4+ T cells from peripheral blood mononuclear cells, taken before pregnancy. These receptors originate from a female donor with multiple sclerosis, enrolled in a pregnancy study.

V and J are TRBV7-2 and TRBJ2-5; 8 bases line up with TRBD2. J was trimmed by 0 bases and V by 1 base; bases with no gene match: 4. CDR1 SGHTA and CDR2 FQGNSA come from the germline V gene. The CDR3 is made up of 16 amino acids. DNA of the CDR3: TGTGCCAGCAGCTTAGGGGTCGGGGGGGACCAAGAGACCCAGTACTTC. This codes for CASSLGVGGDQETQYF.

This chain uses TRBV7-3 with TRBJ1-1; D is unclear. V shed 4 bases and J shed 0 bases, with 6 bases lying between them. The CDR3 covers 13 residues. Germline V gene data show CDR1 as SGHTA and CDR2 as FQGTGA. The CDR3 sequence: CASSSQMNTEAFF. CDR3 nucleotide sequence: TGTGCCAGCAGCTCACAGATGAACACTGAAGCTTTCTTT.

The genes are TRBV7-7 and TRBJ2-2, with 11 bases that match TRBD2. Germline trimming cut 5 bases from V and 3 bases from J; bases unmatched to any gene: 11. This CDR3 has 18 amino acids. Germline V gene sequence: CDR1 SSHAT, CDR2 FNYEAQ (reference sequence). The CDR3 here is CASSPDRWGLADTGELFF. The CDR3 region has the DNA TGTGCCAGCAGCCCCGACCGGTGGGGACTAGCGGACACCGGGGAGCTGTTTTTT.

There are a few counts of this clone. The chain links TRBV10-3 to TRBJ1-1, with D unresolved. Trimming took 3 bases from V and 5 from J, leaving 7 bases between them. Germline V lookup: CDR1 ENHRY, CDR2 SYGVKD. The CDR3 is made up of 12 amino acids. The CDR3 nucleotides are TGTGCCATCAGTGACAGATTTACTGAAGCTTTCTTT. This translates into CAISDRFTEAFF.

CDR3 amino acids: CASSIGATPYGYTF. The CDR3 DNA reads TGTGCCAGTAGTATCGGTGCTACGCCCTATGGCTACACCTTC. V is TRBV19 and J is TRBJ1-2; D gene uncertain. Trimming removed 3 bases at V and 4 bases at J, with 12 bases between. The CDR3 loop spans 14 amino acids. Germline V gives CDR1 LNHDA, CDR2 SQIVND (reference sequence).

The V and J genes are TRBV27 and TRBJ2-3; the D is unclear. This CDR3 contains 14 residues. Germline V gene lookup returns CDR1 MNHEY and CDR2 SMNVEV (reference sequence). V was pared by 3 bases and J by 2 bases, with 9 bases between. The CDR3 here is CASSLGRFTDTQYF. CDR3 sequence (DNA): TGTGCCAGCAGTTTGGGCAGGTTCACAGATACGCAGTATTTT.

This chain connects TRBV7-6 to TRBJ2-7, with TRBD1 as a possible D gene (5 bases). V was clipped by 5 bases and J by 5 bases, with 16 bases between them. Germline CDR1 SGHVS, CDR2 FNYEAQ. The CDR3 length is 14 residues. CDR3 amino acids: CASSQGQPGNEQYF. The CDR3 DNA reads TGTGCCAGCAGCCAAGGACAACCTGGGAACGAGCAGTACTTC.

The sample holds a few counts of this clone. The chain recombines TRBV19 with TRBJ2-7; TRBD1 matches at 10 bases. This CDR3 is built from 13 residues. Germline CDR1 and CDR2: LNHDA and SQIVND (reference sequence). Unmatched junction bases numbered 2, after V lost 8 bases and J lost 1 base. The CDR3 spells CASRDRGSYEQYF. The CDR3 nucleotides are TGTGCCAGTCGGGACAGGGGTTCCTACGAGCAGTACTTC.

The gene calls are TRBV28 and TRBJ2-5; D might be TRBD2 (5 bases). Germline CDR1 reads MDHEN; CDR2 reads SYDVKM. This CDR3 is 15 amino acids long. V shed 7 bases and J shed 5 bases, with 20 bases lying between them. The DNA of the CDR3 is TGTGCCAGCATGCTCCTAGCTCCCGTACGGGAGACCCAGTACTTC. Amino acid sequence: CASMLLAPVRETQYF.

V gene TRBV18 combines with J gene TRBJ2-4, with no clear D. Deletions cut 0 bases from V and 0 bases from J, with 9 bases between. CDR1 is KGHSH, CDR2 LQKENI, per germline. The CDR3 sequence is 16 residues long. CDR3 region: CASSPPFAVAKNIQYF. The CDR3 DNA is TGTGCCAGCTCACCACCGTTTGCGGTAGCCAAAAACATTCAGTACTTC.

CDR3 amino acids: CASSPQGQGAGEQYF. CDR3 DNA: TGCGCCAGCAGCCCACAGGGACAGGGGGCGGGGGAGCAGTACTTC. This chain joins TRBV5-1 and TRBJ2-7, with 12 positions matching TRBD1. The CDR3 has 15 amino acids. Germline V lookup: CDR1 SGHRS, CDR2 YFSETQ. Unmatched junction bases numbered 9, after V lost 4 bases and J lost 7 bases.

J is TRBJ1-1 and V is TRBV27, with D maybe TRBD1 (5 bases). V gave up 6 bases and J gave up 1 base, with 15 bases separating them. Germline V CDR1 and CDR2: MNHEY, SMNVEV (reference sequence). CDR3 length: 15 amino acids. CDR3 in amino acids: CASSPIPGRNTEAFF. The DNA for the CDR3 is TGTGCCAGCAGCCCCATACCAGGGCGGAACACTGAAGCTTTCTTT.

The chain couples TRBV18 to TRBJ1-5; D gene ambiguous. From germline, CDR1 is KGHSH and CDR2 LQKENI. This CDR3 has 13 residues. V gave up 3 bases and J gave up 5 bases, with 8 bases separating them. CDR3 amino acids: CASSPAGDQPQHF. For the CDR3, the DNA is TGTGCCAGCTCACCGGCCGGGGATCAGCCCCAGCATTTT.

The V and J genes are TRBV5-5 and TRBJ2-4; D is perhaps TRBD1 (5 bases). Per the germline V gene, CDR1 is SGHKS and CDR2 is YYEKEE (reference sequence). The CDR3 is made up of 16 amino acids. Trimming left V 2 bases short and J 8 bases short, with 20 bases between. This CDR3 reads CASSFSVNVLGDIQYF. CDR3 sequence (DNA): TGTGCCAGCAGCTTCTCCGTGAATGTTCTAGGGGACATTCAGTACTTC.

In DNA, the CDR3 is TGTGCCAGTAGTAGACGGACAGGGCAGGTATACAATGAGCAGTTCTTC. It codes for CASSRRTGQVYNEQFF. The chain links TRBV19 to TRBJ2-1, with 8 bases lining up with TRBD1. Germline CDR1 LNHDA, CDR2 SQIVND (reference sequence). The V segment lost 4 bases and the J segment 4 bases; nucleotides outside the gene matches: 9. The CDR3 loop spans 16 amino acids. The variable domain in full, completed from reference TRBV19 and TRBJ2-1, reads DGGITQSPKYLFRKEGQNVTLSCEQNLNHDAMYWYRQDPGQGLRLIYYSQIVNDFQKGDIAEGYSVSREKKESFPLTVTSAQKNPTAFYLCASSRRTGQVYNEQFFGPGTRLTVL.

The CDR3 reads CAWSVLRERGYTF. CDR3 coding DNA: TGTGCCTGGAGTGTACTGAGGGAGAGAGGCTACACCTTC. The V call is TRBV30, the J call TRBJ1-2; D gene unclear. V was cut by 0 bases and J by 8 bases, with 13 bases left in between. The CDR3 loop spans 13 amino acids. The germline V gene encodes CDR1 GTSNPN and CDR2 SVGIG (reference sequence).

The rearrangement uses TRBV28 and TRBJ1-2, with 7 bases fitting TRBD1. Trimming at V came to 6 bases and at J to 7 bases, leaving 8 bases not matched to a gene. There are 13 residues in the CDR3. Germline CDR1 and CDR2: MDHEN and SYDVKM. Here the CDR3 DNA reads TGTGCCAGCAGAGCGACAGGGATGGGTGGCTACACCTTC. It codes for CASRATGMGGYTF.